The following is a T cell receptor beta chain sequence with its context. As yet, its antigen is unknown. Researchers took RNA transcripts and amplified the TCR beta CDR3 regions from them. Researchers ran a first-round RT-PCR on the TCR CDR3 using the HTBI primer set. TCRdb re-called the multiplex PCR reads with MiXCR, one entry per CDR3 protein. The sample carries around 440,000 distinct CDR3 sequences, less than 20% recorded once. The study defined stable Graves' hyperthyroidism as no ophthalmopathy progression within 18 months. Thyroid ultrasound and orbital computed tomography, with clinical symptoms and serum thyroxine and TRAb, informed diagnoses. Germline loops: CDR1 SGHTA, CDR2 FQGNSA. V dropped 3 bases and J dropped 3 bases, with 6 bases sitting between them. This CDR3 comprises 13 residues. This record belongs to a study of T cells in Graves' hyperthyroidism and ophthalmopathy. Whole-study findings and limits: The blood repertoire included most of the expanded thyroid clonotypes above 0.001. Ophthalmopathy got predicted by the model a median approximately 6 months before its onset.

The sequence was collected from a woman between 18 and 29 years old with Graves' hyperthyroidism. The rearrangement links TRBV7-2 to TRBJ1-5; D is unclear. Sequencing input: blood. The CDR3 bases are TGTGCCAGCAGCTTGAGTAACAATCAGCCCCAGCATTTT. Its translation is CASSLSNNQPQHF.